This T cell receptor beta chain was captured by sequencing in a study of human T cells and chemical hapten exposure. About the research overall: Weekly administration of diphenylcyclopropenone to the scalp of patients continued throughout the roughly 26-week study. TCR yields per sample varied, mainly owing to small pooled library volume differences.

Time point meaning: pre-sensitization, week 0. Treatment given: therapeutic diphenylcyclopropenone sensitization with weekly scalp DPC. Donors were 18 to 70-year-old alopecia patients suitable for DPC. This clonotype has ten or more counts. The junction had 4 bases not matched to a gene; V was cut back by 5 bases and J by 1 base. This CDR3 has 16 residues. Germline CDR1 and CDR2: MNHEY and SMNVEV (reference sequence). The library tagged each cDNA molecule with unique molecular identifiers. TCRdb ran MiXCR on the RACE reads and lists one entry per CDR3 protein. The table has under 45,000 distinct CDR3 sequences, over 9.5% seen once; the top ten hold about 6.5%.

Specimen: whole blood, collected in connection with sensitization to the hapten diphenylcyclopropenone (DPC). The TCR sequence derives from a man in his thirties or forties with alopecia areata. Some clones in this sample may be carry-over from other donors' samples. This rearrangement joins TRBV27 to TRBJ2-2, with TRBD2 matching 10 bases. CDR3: CASSKRLAGNTGELFF. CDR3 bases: TGTGCCAGCAGTAAGAGACTAGCGGGGAACACCGGGGAGCTGTTTTTT.